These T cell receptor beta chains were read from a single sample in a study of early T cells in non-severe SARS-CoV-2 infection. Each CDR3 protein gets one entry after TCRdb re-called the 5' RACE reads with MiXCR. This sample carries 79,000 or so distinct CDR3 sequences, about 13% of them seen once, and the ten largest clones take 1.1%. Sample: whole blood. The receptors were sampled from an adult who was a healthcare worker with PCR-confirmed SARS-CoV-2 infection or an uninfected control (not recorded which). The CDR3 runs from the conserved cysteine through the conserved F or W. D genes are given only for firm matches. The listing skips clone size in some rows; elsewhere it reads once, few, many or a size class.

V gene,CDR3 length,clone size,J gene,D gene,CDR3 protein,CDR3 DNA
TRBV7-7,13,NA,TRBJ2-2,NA,CASSLVNAGELFF,TGTGCTAGCAGCTTAGTAAACGCCGGGGAGCTGTTTTTT
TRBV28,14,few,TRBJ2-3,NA,CASSFGRGGDTQYF,TGTGCCAGCAGTTTTGGTAGGGGGGGAGATACGCAGTATTTT
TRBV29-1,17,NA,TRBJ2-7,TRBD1,CSVEVDRGHTALYEQYF,TGCAGCGTTGAGGTTGACAGGGGCCATACGGCCCTTTACGAGCAGTACTTC
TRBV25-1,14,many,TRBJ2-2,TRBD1,CASSTGTVTGELFF,TGTGCCAGCAGTACCGGGACAGTCACCGGGGAGCTGTTTTTT
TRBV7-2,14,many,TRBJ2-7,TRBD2,CASSPTSGNYEQYF,TGTGCCAGCAGCCCGACTAGCGGGAACTACGAGCAGTACTTC
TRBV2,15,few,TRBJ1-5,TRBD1,CASERLTGGEQPQHF,TGTGCCAGCGAGCGTTTGACAGGGGGAGAGCAGCCCCAGCATTTT
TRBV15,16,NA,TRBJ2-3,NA,CATSRVYGRRTDTQYF,TGTGCCACCAGCAGAGTTTACGGTAGGCGCACAGATACGCAGTATTTT
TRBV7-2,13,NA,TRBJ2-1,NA,CASSFSSTNEQFF,TGTGCCAGCAGCTTTAGTAGCACCAATGAGCAGTTCTTC
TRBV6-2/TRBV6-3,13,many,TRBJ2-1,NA,CASSPDSYNEQFF,TGTGCCAGCAGCCCTGACAGTTACAATGAGCAGTTCTTC
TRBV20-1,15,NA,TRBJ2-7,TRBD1,CSATAGTGSSYEQYF,TGCAGTGCCACTGCCGGGACAGGGAGCTCCTACGAGCAGTACTTC
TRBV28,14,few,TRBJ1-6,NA,CASSLEQALRALHF,TGTGCCAGCAGTTTAGAACAGGCCCTTCGGGCCCTCCACTTT
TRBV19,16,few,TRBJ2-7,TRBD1,CASSIPLGQGPYEQYF,TGTGCCAGTAGTATACCTCTTGGACAGGGGCCTTACGAGCAGTACTTC
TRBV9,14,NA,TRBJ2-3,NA,CASSAGPRGDTQYF,TGTGCCAGCAGCGCAGGCCCCCGGGGAGATACGCAGTATTTT
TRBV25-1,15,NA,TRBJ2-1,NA,CASSEWSGLGNEQFF,TGTGCCAGCAGTGAATGGAGCGGCCTTGGGAATGAGCAGTTCTTC
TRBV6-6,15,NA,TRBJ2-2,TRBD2,CASSYSGGNTGELFF,TGTGCCAGCAGTTACAGCGGGGGAAACACCGGGGAGCTGTTTTTT
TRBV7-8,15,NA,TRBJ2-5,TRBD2,CASSPGLAVKETQYF,TGTGCCAGCAGCCCCGGACTAGCGGTAAAAGAGACCCAGTACTTC
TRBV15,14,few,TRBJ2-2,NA,CATSRTLSKGELFF,TGTGCCACCAGCAGGACGCTTAGCAAGGGGGAGCTGTTTTTT
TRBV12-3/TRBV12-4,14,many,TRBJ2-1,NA,CASTSLFSYNEQFF,TGTGCCAGCACTAGTTTATTCTCCTACAATGAGCAGTTCTTC
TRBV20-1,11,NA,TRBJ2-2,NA,CSAVGVPELFF,TGCAGTGCTGTAGGCGTGCCGGAGCTGTTTTTT
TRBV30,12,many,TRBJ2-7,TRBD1,CAWVTGTREQYF,TGTGCCTGGGTGACAGGGACCCGCGAGCAGTACTTC
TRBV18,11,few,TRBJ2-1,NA,CASSPMNEQFF,TGTGCCAGCTCACCAATGAATGAGCAGTTCTTC
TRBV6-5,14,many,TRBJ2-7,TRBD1,CASSYHRGYHEQYF,TGTGCCAGCAGTTACCACAGGGGATATCACGAGCAGTACTTC
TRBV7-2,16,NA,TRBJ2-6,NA,CASSLSASSGANVLTF,TGTGCCAGCAGCCTGAGTGCCAGCTCTGGGGCCAACGTCCTGACTTTC
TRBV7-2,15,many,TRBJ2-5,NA,CASSLDLALQETQYF,TGTGCCAGCAGCTTAGACCTAGCCCTACAAGAGACCCAGTACTTC
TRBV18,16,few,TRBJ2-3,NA,CASSPRGEGGTDTQYF,TGTGCCAGCTCACCACGAGGGGAAGGTGGCACAGATACGCAGTATTTT
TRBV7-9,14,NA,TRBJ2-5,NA,CASSAQGGLETQYF,TGTGCCAGCAGCGCACAAGGGGGGTTAGAGACCCAGTACTTC
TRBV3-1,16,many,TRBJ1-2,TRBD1,CASSPTGTGAYYGYTF,TGTGCCAGCAGCCCCACCGGGACAGGCGCCTACTATGGCTACACCTTC
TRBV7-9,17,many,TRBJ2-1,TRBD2,CASSLVTGGPSGNEQFF,TGTGCCAGCAGCTTAGTTACGGGAGGGCCCTCTGGGAATGAGCAGTTCTTC
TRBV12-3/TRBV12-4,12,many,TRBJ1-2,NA,CASSDWNYGYTF,TGTGCCAGCAGCGACTGGAACTATGGCTACACCTTC
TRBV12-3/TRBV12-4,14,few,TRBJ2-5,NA,CASSLPGGRETQYF,TGTGCCAGCAGTTTACCCGGGGGTCGCGAGACCCAGTACTTC
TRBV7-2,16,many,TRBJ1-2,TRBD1,CASSPNPGQGSYGYTF,TGTGCCAGCAGCCCCAACCCGGGACAGGGGAGCTATGGCTACACCTTC
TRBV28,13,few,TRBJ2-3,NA,CASMGAAEYTQYF,TGTGCAAGCATGGGAGCCGCGGAGTATACGCAGTATTTT
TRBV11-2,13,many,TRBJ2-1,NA,CASSPKGGNEQFF,TGTGCCAGCAGCCCGAAAGGGGGGAATGAGCAGTTCTTC
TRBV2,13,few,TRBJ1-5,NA,CASSESGEQPQHF,TGTGCCAGCAGTGAATCAGGGGAGCAGCCCCAGCATTTT
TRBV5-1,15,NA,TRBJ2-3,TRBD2,CASSLTSAVPDTQYF,TGCGCCAGCAGCTTGACTAGCGCAGTACCAGATACGCAGTATTTT
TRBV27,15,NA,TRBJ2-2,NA,CAFPKLASNTGELFF,TGTGCCTTTCCCAAGCTAGCGTCGAACACCGGGGAGCTGTTTTTT
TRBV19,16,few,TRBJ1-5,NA,CASSMTWTEGNQPQHF,TGTGCCAGTAGTATGACATGGACAGAGGGCAATCAGCCCCAGCATTTT
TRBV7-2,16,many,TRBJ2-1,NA,CASSPFRATPYNEQFF,TGTGCCAGCAGCCCATTCCGGGCTACCCCCTACAATGAGCAGTTCTTC
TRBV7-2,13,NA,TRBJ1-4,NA,CASRINTNEKLFF,TGTGCCAGCCGCATTAACACTAATGAAAAACTGTTTTTT
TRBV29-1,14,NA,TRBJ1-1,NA,CSVPSGARNTEAFF,TGCAGCGTCCCGTCAGGGGCGCGGAACACTGAAGCTTTCTTT
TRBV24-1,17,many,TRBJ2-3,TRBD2,CATSDLAASGGQDTQYF,TGTGCCACCAGTGATTTAGCCGCTAGCGGGGGGCAAGATACGCAGTATTTT
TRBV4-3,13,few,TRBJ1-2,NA,CASSQATNYGYTF,TGCGCCAGCAGCCAAGCAACTAACTATGGCTACACCTTC
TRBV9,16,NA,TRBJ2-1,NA,CASSVRSGNSYNEQFF,TGTGCCAGCAGCGTTCGCTCAGGAAACTCCTACAATGAGCAGTTCTTC
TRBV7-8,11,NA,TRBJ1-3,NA,CASSWGNTIYF,TGTGCCAGCAGCTGGGGAAACACCATATATTTT
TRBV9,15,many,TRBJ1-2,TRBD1,CASSPSPTGTYGYTF,TGTGCCAGCAGCCCTTCCCCGACAGGGACCTATGGCTACACCTTC
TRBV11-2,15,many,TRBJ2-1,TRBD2,CASSLAAGAYNEQFF,TGTGCCAGCAGCTTAGCAGCGGGAGCCTACAATGAGCAGTTCTTC
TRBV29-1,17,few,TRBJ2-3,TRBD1,CSVEGRGRVRSTDTQYF,TGCAGCGTTGAGGGCAGGGGGCGCGTGAGAAGCACAGATACGCAGTATTTT
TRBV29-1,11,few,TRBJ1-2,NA,CSVDRYYGYTF,TGCAGCGTAGACAGATACTATGGCTACACCTTC
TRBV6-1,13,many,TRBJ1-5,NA,CASRADFNQPQHF,TGTGCCAGCAGGGCCGATTTCAATCAGCCCCAGCATTTT
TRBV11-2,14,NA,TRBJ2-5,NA,CASSSRTDRETQYF,TGTGCCAGCAGCTCCCGGACGGACCGGGAGACCCAGTACTTC
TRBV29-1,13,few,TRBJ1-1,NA,CSVVGQENTEAFF,TGCAGCGTTGTAGGCCAGGAGAACACTGAAGCTTTCTTT